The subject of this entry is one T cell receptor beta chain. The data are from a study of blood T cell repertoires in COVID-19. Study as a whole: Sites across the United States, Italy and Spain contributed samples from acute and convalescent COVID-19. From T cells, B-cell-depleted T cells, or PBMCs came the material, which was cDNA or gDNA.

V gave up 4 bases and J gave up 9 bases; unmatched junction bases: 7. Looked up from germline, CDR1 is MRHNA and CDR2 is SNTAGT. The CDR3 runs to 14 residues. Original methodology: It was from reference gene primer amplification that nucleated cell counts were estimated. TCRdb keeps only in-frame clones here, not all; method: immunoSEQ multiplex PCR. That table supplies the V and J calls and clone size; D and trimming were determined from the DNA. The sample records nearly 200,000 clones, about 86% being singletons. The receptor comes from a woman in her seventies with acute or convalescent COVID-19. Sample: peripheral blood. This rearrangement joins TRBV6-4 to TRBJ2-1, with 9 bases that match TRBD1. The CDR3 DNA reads TGTGCCAGCAGTGTATCTCAACAGGGGGCTGAGCAGTTCTTC. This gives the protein CASSVSQQGAEQFF.